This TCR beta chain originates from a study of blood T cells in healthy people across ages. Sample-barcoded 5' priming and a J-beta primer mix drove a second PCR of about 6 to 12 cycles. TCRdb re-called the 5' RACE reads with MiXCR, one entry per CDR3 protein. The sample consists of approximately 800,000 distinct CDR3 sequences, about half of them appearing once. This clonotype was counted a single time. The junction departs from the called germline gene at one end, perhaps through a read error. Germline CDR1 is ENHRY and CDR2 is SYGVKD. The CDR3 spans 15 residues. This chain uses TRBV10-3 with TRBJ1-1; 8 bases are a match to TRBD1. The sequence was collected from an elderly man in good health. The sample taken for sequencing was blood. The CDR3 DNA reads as TGTGCCATCAGTGAAGGGGACAGGTGGGTCACTGAAGTTTTCTTT. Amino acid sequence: CAISEGDRWVTEVFF.